The 9 T cell receptor beta chains presented below share a single source sample, sequenced in a study of T cells in Graves' hyperthyroidism and ophthalmopathy. RNA transcripts gave rise to amplified TCR beta CDR3 regions. In the first-round RT-PCR of the TCR CDR3, the HTBI primer set was used. TCRdb called the multiplex PCR reads again in MiXCR, with one record for every CDR3 protein. Here the sample spans some 350,000 distinct CDR3 sequences, nearly 15% being singletons. Specimen: blood. These receptors were taken from a woman aged 55-70 years with Graves' ophthalmopathy.

This clonotype was found many times. This sequence joins TRBV28 and TRBJ2-5, with TRBD2 matching over 8 bases. The ends lost 6 bases at V and 2 bases at J; junction bases unmatched: 8. This CDR3 has 15 amino acids. The germline V gene has CDR1 MDHEN and CDR2 SYDVKM. DNA of the CDR3: TGTGCCAGCAGCACCCGTAGCGGGATTCAAGAGACCCAGTACTTC. Residues: CASSTRSGIQETQYF. The whole variable domain, filled in from reference TRBV28 and TRBJ2-5, reads DVKVTQSSRYLVKRTGEKVFLECVQDMDHENMFWYRQDPGLGLRLIYFSYDVKMKEKGDIPEGYSVSREKKERFSLILESASTNQTSMYLCASSTRSGIQETQYFGPGTRLLVL.

This clonotype was picked up many times. This CDR3 is CASSSPSGGQNQPQHF. In DNA, the CDR3 is TGTGCCAGCAGTTCTCCTTCAGGGGGCCAAAATCAGCCCCAGCATTTT. This chain joins TRBV6-2 or TRBV6-3 and TRBJ1-5, with 8 bases matching TRBD1. Germline CDR1 reads MNHEY; CDR2 reads SVGEGT. Unmatched junction bases numbered 9, after V lost 4 bases and J lost 4 bases. The CDR3 totals 16 residues.

A few counts support this clonotype. This chain joins TRBV12-3 or TRBV12-4 and TRBJ2-1; 11 bases line up with TRBD2. J gave up 3 bases and V 8 bases, and 12 bases lay outside the gene matches. CDR3 length: 17 amino acids. The CDR3 loop reads CASARTSGPGGYNEQFF. The CDR3 DNA is TGTGCCAGCGCCAGGACTAGCGGGCCTGGGGGCTACAATGAGCAGTTCTTC.

This clonotype was counted between two and nine times. This chain uses TRBV5-5 with TRBJ2-1; either TRBD1 or TRBD2 may fit D (5 bases each). The CDR3 has 13 residues. Trimming left V 5 bases short and J 7 bases short, with 13 bases between. Germline V gene lookup returns CDR1 SGHKS and CDR2 YYEKEE (reference sequence). As DNA, the CDR3 is TGTGCCAGCAGAAAGACCGGGGCAAATGAGCAGTTCTTC. Its translation is CASRKTGANEQFF. Full variable domain (remainder filled in from reference TRBV5-5 and TRBJ2-1): DAGVTQSPTHLIKTRGQQVTLRCSPISGHKSVSWYQQVLGQGPQFIFQYYEKEERGRGNFPDRFSARQFPNYSSELNVNALLLGDSALYLCASRKTGANEQFFGPGTRLTVL.

The table lists this clonotype with a few counts. V gene TRBV12-5 combines with J gene TRBJ2-1, with 10 bases that match TRBD2. The CDR3 consists of 16 residues. Per the germline V gene, CDR1 is LGHNT and CDR2 is FRNRAP. Trimming cost V 6 bases and J 4 bases; bases outside gene matches: 9. CDR3 DNA sequence: TGTGCTAGTGGCTCCAGCGGGAGGGCGGGGTACAATGAGCAGTTCTTC. It specifies CASGSSGRAGYNEQFF.

This clonotype was seen at least ten times. The V gene is TRBV20-1, the J gene TRBJ2-7, with 8 bases fitting TRBD2. Germline V CDR1 and CDR2: DFQATT, SNEGSKA (reference sequence). This CDR3 region has 16 residues. The junction had 14 bases not matched to a gene; V was cut back by 6 bases and J by 1 base. The chain's CDR3 is CSAAPLAAGGSYEQYF. The CDR3 DNA sequence: TGCAGTGCGGCCCCTCTGGCTGCGGGAGGATCCTACGAGCAGTACTTC.

This clonotype turned up a few times. It may be a read error: a sequence one base away is much more abundant. The rearrangement joins TRBV7-2 to TRBJ2-5; the match to TRBD2 covers 7 bases. Germline CDR1 SGHTA, CDR2 FQGNSA. The ends lost 0 bases at V and 4 bases at J; junction bases unmatched: 5. The CDR3 covers 15 residues. CDR3 in amino acids: CASSLAWEGRETQYF. CDR3 coding DNA: TGTGCCAGCAGCTTAGCATGGGAGGGGCGAGAGACCCAGTACTTC.

The chain recombines TRBV5-4 with TRBJ2-4; the D is unclear. Trimming cost V 4 bases and J 9 bases, with 14 bases left between them. This CDR3 is 13 amino acids long. CDR1 and CDR2 from the germline V gene are SGHNT and YYREEE (reference sequence). CDR3 in amino acids: CASSRGLHGIQYF. The DNA of the CDR3 is TGTGCCAGCAGCCGAGGATTGCACGGCATTCAGTACTTC.

This clonotype came up many times. V is TRBV28 and J is TRBJ2-7; possible D gene TRBD2, 5 bases. The CDR3 sequence is 14 residues long. V lost 10 bases and J 0 bases, leaving 16 bases between the germline ends. Germline CDR1 is MDHEN and CDR2 is SYDVKM. CDR3 amino acids: CATKQPGSSYEQYF. CDR3 nucleotide sequence: TGTGCCACCAAACAACCGGGGAGCTCCTACGAGCAGTACTTC.